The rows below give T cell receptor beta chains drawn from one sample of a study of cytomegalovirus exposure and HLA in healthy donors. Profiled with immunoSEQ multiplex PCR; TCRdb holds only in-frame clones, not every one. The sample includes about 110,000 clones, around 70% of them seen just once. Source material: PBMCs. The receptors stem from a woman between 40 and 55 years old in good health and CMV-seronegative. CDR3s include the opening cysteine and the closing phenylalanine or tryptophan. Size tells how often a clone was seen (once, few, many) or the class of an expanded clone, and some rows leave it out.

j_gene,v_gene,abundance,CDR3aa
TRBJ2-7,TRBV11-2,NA,CASSLGAGNGEQYF
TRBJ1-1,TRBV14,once,CASSPVQVLTEAFF
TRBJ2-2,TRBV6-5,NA,CATGTVNTGELFF
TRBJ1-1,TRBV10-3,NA,CAISTAASNTEAFF
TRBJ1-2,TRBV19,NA,CASTRTLGTVVYGYTF
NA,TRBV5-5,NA,CASSFGLAGAYEQYF
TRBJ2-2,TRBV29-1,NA,CSVEEMTGGGTGELFF
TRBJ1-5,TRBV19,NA,CASSIVTGQDNQPQHF
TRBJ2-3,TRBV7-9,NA,CASSQLAAFTDTQYF
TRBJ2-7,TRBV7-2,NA,CASSLGSGFRDSPYEQYF
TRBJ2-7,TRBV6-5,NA,CASSYSTSEQYF
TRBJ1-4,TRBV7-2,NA,CASSLGVVTGGEKLFF
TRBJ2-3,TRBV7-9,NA,CAPARLAGGPDTQYF
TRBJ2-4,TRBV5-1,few,CASSLAAGEAKNIQYF
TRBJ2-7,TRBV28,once,CASSSPPEVTNEQYF
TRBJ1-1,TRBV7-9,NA,CASSLASGNTEAFF
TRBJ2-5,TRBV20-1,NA,CSADGGETQYF
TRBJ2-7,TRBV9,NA,CASSVSAAVDGEQYF
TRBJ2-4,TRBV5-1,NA,CASSLPSGSLAKNIQYF
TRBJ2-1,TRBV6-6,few,CASSSDRGANYNEQFF
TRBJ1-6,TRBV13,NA,CASSSLRGQTASPLHF
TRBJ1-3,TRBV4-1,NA,CASSPSGEVGNTIYF
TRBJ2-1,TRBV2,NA,CASGLAVEQFF
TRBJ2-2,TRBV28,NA,CASSLNLAGGAGTGELFF
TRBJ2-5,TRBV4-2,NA,CASSMRLAGGPETQYF
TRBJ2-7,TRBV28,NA,CASKLTLGGRTYEQYF
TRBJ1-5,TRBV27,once,CASSEFGQPQHF
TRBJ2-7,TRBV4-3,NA,CASSQDRGRGLVEQYF
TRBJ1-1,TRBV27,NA,CASSAGNWEGTEAFF
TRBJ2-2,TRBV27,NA,CASSLLATSGSGELFF
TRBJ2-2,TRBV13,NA,CASSLRSHTGELFF
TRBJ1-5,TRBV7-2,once,CASSIYTRGRGNQPQHF
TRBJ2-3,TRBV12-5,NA,CASGMGLAGDTQYF
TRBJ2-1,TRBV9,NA,CASSVGGGGVIRSYNEQFF
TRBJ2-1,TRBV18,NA,CASSPWNGSSYNEQFF
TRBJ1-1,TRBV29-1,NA,CSVGTGGGMNTEAFF
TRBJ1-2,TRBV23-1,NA,CASSQGRSYYGYTF